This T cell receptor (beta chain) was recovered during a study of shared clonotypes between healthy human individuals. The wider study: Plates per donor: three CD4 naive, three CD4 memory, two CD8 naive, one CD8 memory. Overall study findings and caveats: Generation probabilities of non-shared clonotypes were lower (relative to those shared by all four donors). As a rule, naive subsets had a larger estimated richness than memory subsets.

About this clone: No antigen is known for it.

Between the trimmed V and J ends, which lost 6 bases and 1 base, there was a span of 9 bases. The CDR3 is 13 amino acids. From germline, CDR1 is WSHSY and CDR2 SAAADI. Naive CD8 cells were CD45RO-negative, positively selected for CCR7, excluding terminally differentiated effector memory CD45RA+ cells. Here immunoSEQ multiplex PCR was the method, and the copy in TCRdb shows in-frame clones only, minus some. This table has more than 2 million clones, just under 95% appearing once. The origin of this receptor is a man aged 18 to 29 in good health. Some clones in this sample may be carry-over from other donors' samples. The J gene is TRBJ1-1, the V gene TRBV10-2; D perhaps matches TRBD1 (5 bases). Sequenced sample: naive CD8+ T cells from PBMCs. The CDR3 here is CASSSGANTEAFF. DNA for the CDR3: TGCGCCAGCAGCTCCGGGGCGAACACTGAAGCTTTCTTT.